The source of this T cell receptor beta chain is a study of cytomegalovirus exposure and HLA in healthy donors. Regarding the study as a whole: TCR beta chain V- and J-gene trimming was linked, in a later analysis, to a missense variant in DCLRE1C. In a later analysis, HLA-C alleles had the fewest associated TCRs, DRB1 alleles the most. Listed as cytomegalovirus-associated were 150 to 200 TCR beta chains.

The CDR3 spans 17 residues. Per the germline V gene, CDR1 is MNHEY and CDR2 is SMNVEV (reference sequence). V was pared by 0 bases and J by 0 bases, with 13 bases between. In the PCR, 60 Vbeta and 13 Jbeta primers were used. Libraries were prepared by immunoSEQ multiplex PCR; TCRdb keeps only in-frame clonotypes and omits some of them. The table lists 90,000 to 110,000 clones, less than 80% of them singletons. Comment on this clone: Its antigen is currently unknown.

This sequence was found in a man aged 25 to 40 in good health and CMV-seronegative. The sample taken for sequencing was PBMCs. The chain has TRBV27 and TRBJ2-3, with D maybe TRBD1 (5 bases). The CDR3 DNA reads TGTGCCAGCAGTTTATCGATTAGGGGCTCTAGCACAGATACGCAGTATTTT. Its protein is CASSLSIRGSSTDTQYF.